The TCR beta chain under discussion was sequenced for a study of vaccination and CD4 T cells after COVID-19 (dated by TCRdb to 2021 to 2024). For the study in its entirety: SARS-CoV-2 positivity had been established in the convalescent patients by nasal swab PCR, and mild disease was recorded in nine or ten of these patients and severe disease in one. The convalescent cohort comprised six males and four females, including two Hispanic individuals, seven Caucasians, two Asians and one multiracial person. Participants got two doses of the Pfizer-BioNTech BNT162b2 vaccine (n=8) or two doses of the Moderna mRNA-1273 vaccine (n=2). Post-COVID blood samples from convalescent patients were collected a median of roughly 100 days after diagnosis, with a range of 35 to 161 days. The time from the second vaccine dose to post-vaccine blood sampling had a median of roughly 77 days and ranged from about 14 to 241 days. The cultures were stimulated with overlapping spike peptide pools from SARS-CoV-2 and from the common cold coronaviruses HCoV-NL63, HCoV-OC43 and HCoV-229E. As controls, cultures received a CEFX viral epitope pool (the positive control), an HIV-1 Nef peptide pool (the negative control), or no peptide at all. The spike-specific CD4+ TCR repertoire was compared before and after mRNA vaccination in approximately ten COVID-19 convalescent patients and 4 infection-naive healthy vaccine recipients. Points the paper makes about the study in general: Nearly all vaccine-specific clones in convalescent patients (304 of 307) were mono-reactive for SARS-CoV-2 spike rather than cross-reactive with common cold coronaviruses. In convalescent patients, a median approximately 90% of post-vaccine SARS-CoV-2-reactive clones were detected only after vaccination, suggesting vaccine-specific priming. The median number of SARS-CoV-2-reactive clonotypes rose from 21 after infection to 38 after vaccination, but the change was not significant. Only a relatively small number of convalescent patients were included in the study, and early timepoints following natural infection were not analyzed.

Library creation used PCR. TCR sequencing of DNA from cultured CD4+ T cells used the Oncomine TCR Beta short-read assay at the Johns Hopkins FTIC core. The QIAamp micro DNA kit was used to extract genomic DNA from the cultured CD4+ T cells. Oncomine TCR Beta libraries from cultured CD4+ T cells were pooled with unique dual indexes and sequenced on an Illumina iSeq 100. The published analysis was carried out like this. Non-productive sequences were removed, and CDR3s not starting with C, not ending with F or W, or shorter than 7 amino acids were discarded. The MANAFEST web application was used to identify antigen-specific clonotypes by comparing peptide-stimulated wells against reference wells and other culture wells. To be called positive, a clone needed an FDR below 0.05, an odds ratio above 5, and a productive frequency above 0.1% in at least two of three replicate wells. Cross-reactive clonotypes were defined as significantly expanded in both SARS-CoV-2 spike wells and at least one common cold coronavirus spike condition. Similarity between CDR3 sequences was evaluated in R version 3.6.1 using Levenshtein distances (stringdist) and unrooted phylogenetic trees (ape). TCRdb reanalyzed the raw reads on its own, using fastp at Q25 for trimming and MiXCR for clone calling, and kept in-frame beta chains. Entries are consolidated by CDR3 protein sequence, retaining the most common genes and DNA. For this entry, the V and J calls and clone size follow TCRdb and not the study's own pipeline. Within this sample are 15,000 to 20,000 distinct CDR3 sequences, with roughly half of them counted one time only. Approximately 13% of the sample lies in the top ten.

On this clonotype: What antigen it recognizes has not been identified. The record has no base qualities; no much larger clone is one base away.

In the paper's terms, the treatment or condition label means: approximately nine-day PBMC culture with coronavirus spike peptide pools or control peptides (ViraFEST assay). The ViraFEST assay, used in the study, expanded antigen-specific T cells with peptide pools and then identified the expanded clonotypes through TCR sequencing. Positive SARS-CoV-2 PCR tests in the convalescent patients dated from March to December 2020, before Alpha, Beta and Delta variants emerged in the United States. PBMCs were cultured at two million per well in IMDM supplemented with approximately 5% human AB serum and roughly 10 IU/ml IL-2, with 9.5 to 10 ug/ml peptide pools added. Half of the culture medium was replaced with fresh IL-2-containing medium on days 3 and 7. CD4+ T cells were isolated after approximately eleven days of culture through negative selection using the EasySep CD4+ T cell isolation kit. Ficoll-Paque Plus gradient centrifugation was used to isolate PBMCs from whole blood, and the isolated PBMCs were then either used fresh or cryopreserved at -140C. Each culture condition was generally run in triplicate wells.

The germline V gene (reference sequence) yields GTSNPN for CDR1 and SVGIG for CDR2. Taken from cysteine to phenylalanine, the CDR3 has 14 residues. Only the CDR3 DNA stays, 42 bases, in frame from base 1. V drops 0 bases and J drops 2 bases, leaving 8 bases in between. This clonotype was obtained from a human donor who had recovered from COVID-19. The sample taken for sequencing was CD4+ T cells from blood, cultured in vitro. Recombination connected TRBV30 to TRBJ1-5; matching of 5 bases hints at TRBD1 as the D gene. The CDR3 protein sequence reads: CAWSVLGGNQPQHF. The DNA is as follows: TGTGCCTGGAGTGTATTGGGGGGCAATCAGCCCCAGCATTTT.